This T cell receptor beta chain was observed in a study of T cells in tumors after PD-1 blockade (dated by TCRdb to between 2018 and 2021). Turning to the overall study: Patients with prior checkpoint blockade, systemic immunosuppressant use, or recent radiotherapy or other anti-cancer therapy within 4 weeks were excluded. Ongoing daily vismodegib 150 mg was also given to a subset of patients during anti-PD-1 treatment. Using site-matched tumors from BCC or SCC patients sampled before and after anti-PD-1 therapy, the study carried out paired single-cell RNA and TCR sequencing. RECIST version 1.1 was the standard used to evaluate clinical response. To compare clonotypes in blood and tumor, bulk TCR sequencing was done on over nine peripheral blood samples taken from 5 patients. Peripheral blood samples averaged approximately 110,000 TCR templates (range roughly 24,679-257,772) and 35,000 to 45,000 unique clonotypes. Patients received pembrolizumab 200 mg every 3 weeks or cemiplimab 350 mg every 2 weeks.

Study-level results and caveats: Roughly 40% of the TCR clonotypes from tumors also showed up in blood, and some novel exhausted tumor clones were present in pre-treatment blood, which suggests peripheral recruitment. Where the novel T cell clones came from was not determined, and possible sources could include lymphoid organs or rare unexpanded clones inside the tumor or in the tumor periphery.

The sample's time point label is to be understood as: before anti-PD-1 therapy. For bulk TCRbeta sequencing, genomic DNA was extracted from tumor biopsies or peripheral blood, and input amounts ranged from about 600 ng to 6,500 ng. Every patient was a poor candidate for surgical resection and had histologically proven advanced or metastatic basal or squamous cell carcinoma. Of the ten or so patients making up the basal cell carcinoma cohort, several underwent bulk tumor TCR sequencing. This clone was seen once. The antigen it recognizes is unknown. No quality values exist for individual bases; no much larger clone is one base distant. The immunoSEQ platform was used for deep TCRbeta sequencing. Per the authors' processing: For further analysis, only productive rearrangements were exported from the immunoSEQ Analyzer. T cell phenotypes were assigned to bulk TCRbeta clonotypes by matching the clonotypes to single-cell RNA+TCR-seq clones with the same TCRbeta sequence. Clone enrichment in tumor was calculated as tumor frequency divided by PBMC frequency from bulk TCR sequencing. TCRs were grouped by GLIPH into specificity groups, defined as clusters of distinct TCRs likely recognizing common antigens via shared CDR3 motifs. Sourced from immuneACCESS, this table was stored by TCRdb with only in-frame sequences that have V and J called. A share of the clones is absent; for the studies checked, an unresolved V gene accounts for under half, and the remainder has no known explanation. Clone size and V and J calls were adopted from that table, with D and trimming inferred from the DNA. For this sample there are roughly 47,000 clones; approximately 79% appear just once. Clones ranked in the top ten supply approximately 15% of the sample.

Source: PBMCs, taken before anti-PD-1 treatment. The sequence derives from a human donor with basal cell carcinoma.

The sequence in DNA is TGTGCCAGCAGCACCCGACAGGGGGCAGATACGCAGTATTTT. This sequence encodes CASSTRQGADTQYF. The rearrangement combines TRBV5-5 with TRBJ2-3; 9 middle bases align to TRBD1. Germline trimming amounts to 4 bases on V and 4 bases on J, with 4 as the count of junction bases outside the gene matches. The CDR3 spans 14 residues, from the cysteine through the phenylalanine. CDR3 DNA is the only sequence kept; it has 42 bases, read in frame from the first base. Reading the germline V gene (reference sequence) gives CDR1 SGHKS and CDR2 YYEKEE.